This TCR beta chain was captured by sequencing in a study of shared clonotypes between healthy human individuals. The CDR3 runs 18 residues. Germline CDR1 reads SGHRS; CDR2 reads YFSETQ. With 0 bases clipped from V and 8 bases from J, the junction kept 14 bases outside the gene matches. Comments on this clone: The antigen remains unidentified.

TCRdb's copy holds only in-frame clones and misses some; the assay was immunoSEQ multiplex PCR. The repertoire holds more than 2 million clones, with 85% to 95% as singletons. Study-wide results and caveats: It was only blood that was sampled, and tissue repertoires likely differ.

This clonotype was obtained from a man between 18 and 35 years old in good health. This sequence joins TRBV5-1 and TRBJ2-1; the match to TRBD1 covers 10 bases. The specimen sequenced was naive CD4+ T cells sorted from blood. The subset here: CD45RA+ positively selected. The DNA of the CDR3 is TGCGCCAGCAGCTTGGGATTTTCCGGGACAGGGGCAGGCGATGAGCAGTTCTTC. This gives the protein CASSLGFSGTGAGDEQFF. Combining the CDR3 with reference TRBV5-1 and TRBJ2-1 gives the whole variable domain KAGVTQTPRYLIKTRGQQVTLSCSPISGHRSVSWYQQTPGQGLQFLFEYFSETQRNKGNFPGRFSGRQFSNSRSEMNVSTLELGDSALYLCASSLGFSGTGAGDEQFFGPGTRLTVL.